Following are 18 T cell receptor beta chains from one sample sequenced in a study of PD-1 blockade in classical Hodgkin lymphoma. The data were produced by immunoSEQ multiplex PCR, yet TCRdb's version contains in-frame clones alone and is incomplete. The table lists around 44,000 clones, 70% to 90% of them singletons. Autologous stem cell transplantation was followed by relapse in every patient, and brentuximab vedotin exposure varied. This specimen was peripheral blood mononuclear cells (PBMCs), taken before the second cycle of nivolumab. The receptors here all came from a human donor with classical Hodgkin lymphoma.

The CDR3 DNA follows: TGCGCCAGCAGCTTGGGCGGAGGAGGAGGGACCGGGGAGCTGTTTTTT. It codes for CASSLGGGGGTGELFF. This chain uses TRBV5-1 with TRBJ2-2; D is possibly TRBD2 (6 bases). Germline loops: CDR1 SGHRS, CDR2 YFSETQ. The V and J ends lost 0 bases and 5 bases respectively, with 14 bases between them. The CDR3 sequence is 16 residues long.

The chain is built from TRBV5-6 and TRBJ2-1, with 14 bases that match TRBD2. Trimming at V came to 3 bases and at J to 6 bases, leaving 2 bases not matched to a gene. This CDR3 region has 15 residues. Germline values: CDR1 SGHDT, CDR2 YYEEEE. CDR3 loop: CASSSGLAGVNEQFF. The CDR3 nucleotides are TGTGCCAGCAGCTCGGGACTAGCGGGAGTCAATGAGCAGTTCTTC.

This clone came up a few times. The chain uses TRBV7-8 and TRBJ2-2; TRBD2 is a possible D gene (6 bases). Looked up from germline, CDR1 is SGHVS and CDR2 is FQNEAQ. V was clipped by 1 base and J by 2 bases, with 11 bases between them. This CDR3 region has 16 residues. The CDR3 bases are TGTGCCAGCAGCTTAGGGGTAGGGACTAACACCGGGGAGCTGTTTTTT. Residues: CASSLGVGTNTGELFF.

In its sample, this clone ranks as medium-sized. The junction does not match germline at one end; this may be a read error. This chain joins TRBV7-7 and TRBJ2-1; 16 positions match TRBD2. The CDR3 sequence is 20 residues long. Germline CDR1 and CDR2: SSHAT and FNYEAQ (reference sequence). The CDR3 region is CASSLGTSGGAPSPYNEQFF. DNA of the CDR3: TGTGCTAGCAGCTTAGGGACTAGCGGGGGGGCCCCCTCCCCGTACAATGAGCAGTTCTTC.

This chain links TRBV5-4 with TRBJ2-5, with D unresolved. The J call is uncertain, as TRBJ2-7 better fits the DNA end. The CDR3 sequence is 13 residues long. CDR1 is SGHNT and CDR2 is YYREEE in the germline V gene (reference sequence). As DNA, the CDR3 is TGTGCCAGCAGCCACCCGGTGATGGACGAGCAGTACTTC. It yields the protein CASSHPVMDEQYF.

The rearrangement joins TRBV5-1 to TRBJ2-2, with D perhaps TRBD1 (6 bases). The germline gives CDR1 SGHRS, CDR2 YFSETQ. Trimming cost V 5 bases and J 0 bases, with 11 bases left between them. The CDR3 spans 15 residues. The CDR3 nucleotides are TGCGCCAGCAGTCGACAGGTTGCGAACACCGGGGAGCTGTTTTTT. As protein: CASSRQVANTGELFF.

The chain employs TRBV5-1 and TRBJ1-1; 7 positions match TRBD1. This CDR3 has 15 residues. After removal of 0 bases from V and 3 bases from J, the junction contained 5 bases not matched to a gene. CDR1 is SGHRS and CDR2 is YFSETQ in the germline V gene. Here the CDR3 reads CASSLEDRKDTEAFF. The CDR3 DNA reads TGCGCCAGCAGCTTGGAGGACAGGAAGGACACTGAAGCTTTCTTT.

The chain carries TRBV7-8 and TRBJ1-3; no clear D. Germline CDR1 and CDR2: SGHVS and FQNEAQ. V dropped 8 bases and J dropped 2 bases, with 7 bases sitting between them. This CDR3 is built from 12 residues. The CDR3 nucleotides read TGTGCCAGCCACTCGCCTGGAAACACCATATATTTT. This encodes CASHSPGNTIYF.

This clone was counted between two and nine times. The chain couples TRBV27 to TRBJ2-1; 10 bases align to TRBD2. CDR3 size: 22 residues. Germline values: CDR1 MNHEY, CDR2 SMNVEV (reference sequence). V trimming: 7 bases; J trimming: 7 bases; junction bases outside the gene matches: 31. CDR3 loop: CASTPTRPPAGGLNRPTNEQFF. For the CDR3, the DNA is TGTGCCAGCACCCCCACCCGTCCACCAGCGGGAGGGCTAAATCGACCTACAAATGAGCAGTTCTTC.

There are a few counts of this clone. In DNA, the CDR3 is TGTGCCAGCAGCCAAGACAGGGGGCGCTTCGATGAGCAGTTCTTC. Translated: CASSQDRGRFDEQFF. This chain links TRBV14 with TRBJ2-1; TRBD1 matches 8 bases. Germline values: CDR1 SGHDN, CDR2 FVKESK. The CDR3 loop spans 15 amino acids. The ends lost 0 bases at V and 8 bases at J; junction bases unmatched: 6.

V is TRBV27 and J is TRBJ2-7, with 11 nucleotides matching TRBD2. Germline V gene sequence: CDR1 MNHEY, CDR2 SMNVEV (reference sequence). V shed 6 bases and J 2 bases; nucleotides not matched to a gene: 9. The CDR3 sequence is 16 residues long. The CDR3 DNA sequence: TGTGCCAGCAGGAAGGCGGGACTAGCGGTGGCCTACGAGCAGTACTTC. It encodes CASRKAGLAVAYEQYF.

This clone was recorded only once. The gene calls are TRBV19 and TRBJ1-5, with D perhaps matching TRBD1 (5 bases). The CDR3 extends over 15 amino acids. In germline, CDR1 is LNHDA, CDR2 SQIVND (reference sequence). Trimming took 4 bases from V and 3 from J, leaving 13 bases between them. This chain's CDR3 is CASSNKGQLNQPQHF. The DNA of the CDR3 is TGTGCCAGTAGTAATAAGGGGCAGCTCAATCAGCCCCAGCATTTT. The variable domain in full, completed from reference TRBV19 and TRBJ1-5, reads DGGITQSPKYLFRKEGQNVTLSCEQNLNHDAMYWYRQDPGQGLRLIYYSQIVNDFQKGDIAEGYSVSREKKESFPLTVTSAQKNPTAFYLCASSNKGQLNQPQHFGDGTRLSIL.

The chain uses TRBV2 and TRBJ2-5; the match to TRBD2 covers 7 bases. Trimming took 11 bases from V and 3 from J; bases not matched to a gene: 3. Germline lookup yields CDR1 SNHLY and CDR2 FYNNEI. The CDR3 totals 11 residues. The CDR3 bases are TGTGCCTGGACTAGGGAAGAGACCCAGTACTTC. The encoded protein is CAWTREETQYF. Drawing the rest from reference TRBV2 and TRBJ2-5, the complete variable domain is EPEVTQTPSHQVTQMGQEVILRCVPISNHLYFYWYRQILGQKVEFLVSFYNNEISEKSEIFDDQFSVERPDGSNFTLKIRSTKLEDSAMYFCAWTREETQYFGPGTRLLVL.

This chain joins TRBV6-5 and TRBJ2-5, with 11 nucleotides matching TRBD2. Germline trimming cut 6 bases from V and 2 bases from J; bases unmatched to any gene: 2. Germline CDR1 is MNHEY and CDR2 is SVGAGI. This CDR3 region has 14 residues. The CDR3 DNA reads TGTGCCAGCAGCGCTAGCGGGGGGCAAGAGACCCAGTACTTC. Amino acid sequence: CASSASGGQETQYF.

The V and J genes are TRBV6-1 and TRBJ1-4; D unclear. The V gene's germline CDR1 is MNHNS and CDR2 SASEGT. V was shortened by 1 base and J by 1 base, with 7 bases between the two germline ends. The CDR3 is made up of 15 amino acids. The CDR3 sequence: CASSEERVTNEKLFF. Here the CDR3 DNA reads TGTGCCAGCAGTGAAGAACGTGTAACTAATGAAAAACTGTTTTTT.

This chain connects TRBV7-9 to TRBJ2-7; TRBD1 matches 9 bases. V trimming: 2 bases; J trimming: 2 bases; junction bases outside the gene matches: 4. The CDR3 covers 15 residues. Germline-derived CDR1 and CDR2 are SEHNR and FQNEAQ (reference sequence). In nucleotides, the CDR3 is TGTGCCAGCAGCTTATACGGGACAGGGCCCTACGAGCAGTACTTC. Protein sequence: CASSLYGTGPYEQYF.

The rearrangement uses TRBV7-3 and TRBJ2-1, with D uncertain. The germline V and J ends were trimmed by 4 bases and 6 bases, with 10 bases remaining between them. The length of the CDR3 is 13 residues. Germline-derived CDR1 and CDR2 are SGHTA and FQGTGA. The CDR3 region is CASSSSIRNEQFF. The DNA for the CDR3 is TGTGCCAGCAGCTCAAGCATCCGCAATGAGCAGTTCTTC.

The chain links TRBV27 to TRBJ2-1; D ambiguous. This CDR3 spans 14 amino acids. Between the trimmed V and J ends, which lost 3 bases and 8 bases, there was a span of 14 bases. CDR1 MNHEY and CDR2 SMNVEV come from the germline V gene (reference sequence). CDR3 amino acids: CASSFSSLADEQFF. CDR3 coding DNA: TGTGCCAGCAGTTTCTCTAGTCTTGCTGATGAGCAGTTCTTC.